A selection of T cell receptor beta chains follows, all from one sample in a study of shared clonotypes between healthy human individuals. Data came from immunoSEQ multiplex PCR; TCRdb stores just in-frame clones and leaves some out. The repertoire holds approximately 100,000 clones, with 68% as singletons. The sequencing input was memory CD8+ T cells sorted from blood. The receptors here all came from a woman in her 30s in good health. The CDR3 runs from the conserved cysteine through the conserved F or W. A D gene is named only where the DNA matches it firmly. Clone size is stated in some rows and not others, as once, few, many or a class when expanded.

CDR3 protein: CASSTSALDTQYF
CDR3 DNA: TGTGCCAGTAGTACCTCCGCTTTGGATACGCAGTATTTT
J gene: TRBJ2-3
clone size: -
D gene: -
V gene: TRBV19

CDR3 protein: CASREREHTNYGYTF
CDR3 DNA: TGTGCCAGCAGGGAAAGGGAGCACACTAACTATGGCTACACCTTC
J gene: TRBJ1-2
clone size: -
D gene: -
V gene: TRBV28

CDR3 protein: CASSERLNTGELFF
CDR3 DNA: TGTGCCAGCAGTGAACGGCTGAACACCGGGGAGCTGTTTTTT
J gene: TRBJ2-2
clone size: -
D gene: -
V gene: TRBV25-1

CDR3 protein: CASSLAVAEAFF
CDR3 DNA: TGTGCCAGCAGCTTGGCCGTGGCTGAAGCTTTCTTT
J gene: TRBJ1-1
clone size: few
D gene: -
V gene: TRBV5-6

CDR3 protein: CASSDPHIPNQETQYF
CDR3 DNA: TGTGCCAGCAGTGACCCCCACATCCCCAACCAAGAGACCCAGTACTTC
J gene: TRBJ2-5
clone size: -
D gene: -
V gene: TRBV25-1

CDR3 protein: CASSYGTSGRRQYF
CDR3 DNA: TGTGCCAGCAGCTACGGGACTAGCGGGAGGCGCCAGTACTTC
J gene: TRBJ2-7
clone size: -
D gene: TRBD2
V gene: TRBV5-6

CDR3 protein: CASSPRGGEQFF
CDR3 DNA: TGTGCCAGCAGTCCCCGGGGGGGTGAGCAGTTCTTC
J gene: TRBJ2-1
clone size: -
D gene: TRBD2
V gene: TRBV28

CDR3 protein: CASSVLAGDTGELFF
CDR3 DNA: TGTGCCAGCAGCGTCCTAGCGGGAGATACCGGGGAGCTGTTTTTT
J gene: TRBJ2-2
clone size: -
D gene: TRBD2
V gene: TRBV11-2

CDR3 protein: CASSPGQGVTGELFF
CDR3 DNA: TGTGCCAGCAGCCCGGGACAGGGAGTCACCGGGGAGCTGTTTTTT
J gene: TRBJ2-2
clone size: -
D gene: TRBD1
V gene: TRBV7-6

CDR3 protein: CASSPRVGEETQYF
CDR3 DNA: TGTGCCAGCAGCCCTAGGGTAGGGGAAGAGACCCAGTACTTC
J gene: TRBJ2-5
clone size: -
D gene: -
V gene: TRBV6-6

CDR3 protein: CASSLSRYGYTF
CDR3 DNA: TGTGCCAGCAGTTTGTCACGATATGGCTACACCTTC
J gene: TRBJ1-2
clone size: -
D gene: -
V gene: TRBV28

CDR3 protein: CASGDSGSLYEQYF
CDR3 DNA: TGTGCCAGTGGGGATAGCGGGAGTTTATACGAGCAGTACTTC
J gene: TRBJ2-7
clone size: -
D gene: TRBD2
V gene: TRBV27

CDR3 protein: CASSSLATTKLNEQFF
CDR3 DNA: TGTGCCAGCAGCTCACTAGCGACTACTAAACTCAATGAGCAGTTCTTC
J gene: TRBJ2-1
clone size: once
D gene: TRBD2
V gene: TRBV11-2

CDR3 protein: CASRDDRVEQYF
CDR3 DNA: TGTGCCAGCAGAGACGACAGGGTCGAGCAGTACTTC
J gene: TRBJ2-7
clone size: -
D gene: TRBD1
V gene: TRBV6-1

CDR3 protein: CASSLEHPSSYNEQFF
CDR3 DNA: TGTGCCAGCAGCTTAGAGCACCCCAGCTCCTACAATGAGCAGTTCTTC
J gene: TRBJ2-1
clone size: few
D gene: -
V gene: TRBV7-6

CDR3 protein: CASSEDRANEQFF
CDR3 DNA: TGTGCCAGCAGTGAAGACAGGGCCAATGAGCAGTTCTTC
J gene: TRBJ2-1
clone size: -
D gene: TRBD1
V gene: TRBV25-1

CDR3 protein: CASSSSPGQHNEQFF
CDR3 DNA: TGTGCCAGCAGTTCCAGCCCGGGACAGCACAATGAGCAGTTCTTC
J gene: TRBJ2-1
clone size: few
D gene: TRBD1
V gene: TRBV27

CDR3 protein: CAGKPLAGVFVEQFF
CDR3 DNA: TGTGCCGGGAAGCCCCTAGCGGGAGTTTTTGTTGAGCAGTTCTTC
J gene: TRBJ2-1
clone size: once
D gene: TRBD2
V gene: TRBV7-2

CDR3 protein: CASSEEGGSSYEQYF
CDR3 DNA: TGTGCCAGCAGTGAAGAGGGCGGTAGCTCCTACGAGCAGTACTTC
J gene: TRBJ2-7
clone size: -
D gene: -
V gene: TRBV6-1

CDR3 protein: CASSLLWETTYEQYF
CDR3 DNA: TGTGCCAGCAGCTTATTGTGGGAAACGACCTACGAGCAGTACTTC
J gene: TRBJ2-7
clone size: -
D gene: -
V gene: TRBV7-6

CDR3 protein: CASRTPRLAGSTGELFF
CDR3 DNA: TGTGCCAGCCGTACCCCCCGACTAGCGGGGTCCACCGGGGAGCTGTTTTTT
J gene: TRBJ2-2
clone size: -
D gene: TRBD2
V gene: TRBV28

CDR3 protein: CASSLGWARRYTF
CDR3 DNA: TGTGCCAGCAGCTTAGGGTGGGCTCGACGCTACACCTTC
J gene: TRBJ1-2
clone size: -
D gene: -
V gene: TRBV7-9

CDR3 protein: CASSHKTGTGGGEKLFF
CDR3 DNA: TGCGCCAGCAGCCACAAGACCGGGACAGGGGGCGGTGAAAAACTGTTTTTT
J gene: TRBJ1-4
clone size: few
D gene: TRBD1
V gene: TRBV4-1

CDR3 protein: CASSVSRGNNSGANVLTF
CDR3 DNA: TGTGCCAGCAGCGTCTCTCGGGGCAACAACTCTGGGGCCAACGTCCTGACTTTC
J gene: TRBJ2-6
clone size: -
D gene: -
V gene: TRBV9

CDR3 protein: CASSQDRSYNEQFF
CDR3 DNA: TGCGCCAGCAGCCAAGATCGATCTTACAATGAGCAGTTCTTC
J gene: TRBJ2-1
clone size: few
D gene: -
V gene: TRBV4-1

CDR3 protein: CASSPSRHEQYF
CDR3 DNA: TGCGCCAGCAGCCCCTCCCGCCACGAGCAGTACTTC
J gene: TRBJ2-7
clone size: -
D gene: -
V gene: TRBV5-1

CDR3 protein: CASSQVAAPAYNEQFF
CDR3 DNA: TGCGCCAGCAGCCAAGTTGCAGCGCCTGCCTACAATGAGCAGTTCTTC
J gene: TRBJ2-1
clone size: -
D gene: -
V gene: TRBV4-1

CDR3 protein: CASTPSGRRSYNEQFF
CDR3 DNA: TGTGCCAGCACCCCTAGCGGGAGAAGGTCCTACAATGAGCAGTTCTTC
J gene: TRBJ2-1
clone size: -
D gene: TRBD2
V gene: TRBV27

CDR3 protein: CASSSSSGRATYEQYF
CDR3 DNA: TGTGCCAGCAGTTCCTCCAGCGGGAGGGCGACCTACGAGCAGTACTTC
J gene: TRBJ2-7
clone size: once
D gene: TRBD2
V gene: TRBV2

CDR3 protein: CASSLVGYEQYF
CDR3 DNA: TGTGCCAGCAGTCTAGTAGGGTACGAGCAGTACTTC
J gene: TRBJ2-7
clone size: -
D gene: -
V gene: TRBV5-5

CDR3 protein: CASFLGGAQYNEQFF
CDR3 DNA: TGTGCCAGCTTTTTGGGAGGGGCCCAGTACAATGAGCAGTTCTTC
J gene: TRBJ2-1
clone size: once
D gene: TRBD2
V gene: TRBV18

CDR3 protein: CASSPLPGQGYITF
CDR3 DNA: TGTGCCAGCAGTCCGCTACCGGGACAGGGTTATATCACCTTC
J gene: TRBJ1-2
clone size: once
D gene: TRBD1
V gene: TRBV28

CDR3 protein: CASSEAGVGEQFF
CDR3 DNA: TGTGCCAGCAGTGAGGCGGGTGTAGGTGAGCAGTTCTTC
J gene: TRBJ2-1
clone size: -
D gene: -
V gene: TRBV6-4

CDR3 protein: CASSRLARGSYEQYF
CDR3 DNA: TGTGCCAGCTCCCGGCTGGCTAGGGGGTCCTACGAGCAGTACTTC
J gene: TRBJ2-7
clone size: -
D gene: -
V gene: TRBV18

CDR3 protein: CASSFGLYGYTF
CDR3 DNA: TGTGCCAGCAGCTTCGGACTCTATGGCTACACCTTC
J gene: TRBJ1-2
clone size: -
D gene: -
V gene: TRBV5-6

CDR3 protein: CSVEDAKTGETQYF
CDR3 DNA: TGCAGCGTTGAAGACGCCAAAACTGGAGAGACCCAGTACTTC
J gene: TRBJ2-5
clone size: few
D gene: -
V gene: TRBV29-1

CDR3 protein: CASSSGTELFF
CDR3 DNA: TGTGCCAGCAGCTCAGGGACAGAGCTGTTTTTT
J gene: TRBJ1-4
clone size: -
D gene: TRBD1
V gene: TRBV7-9

CDR3 protein: CASSKRSSYEQYF
CDR3 DNA: TGTGCCAGTAGTAAGAGGAGCTCCTACGAGCAGTACTTC
J gene: TRBJ2-7
clone size: few
D gene: -
V gene: TRBV19

CDR3 protein: CSVQTSGSGRDTQYF
CDR3 DNA: TGCAGCGTGCAGACTAGCGGGAGTGGGAGAGATACGCAGTATTTT
J gene: TRBJ2-3
clone size: once
D gene: TRBD2
V gene: TRBV29-1

CDR3 protein: CASSSGTSLTNPYEQYF
CDR3 DNA: TGTGCCAGCAGCTCCGGGACTAGCCTAACCAATCCCTACGAGCAGTACTTC
J gene: TRBJ2-7
clone size: -
D gene: TRBD2
V gene: TRBV5-6